There are a few counts of the clone carrying this TCR beta chain. No antigen is known for it. This sample stems from a study of human T cells and chemical hapten exposure. Background on the study: After 6 days, upper back 0.01% DPC patch tests were scored.

One entry per CDR3 protein, called by TCRdb with MiXCR from the RACE reads. The sample contains about 350,000 distinct CDR3 sequences, just under 6.5% of which appear only once. Whole-study findings and limits: Those TCRs sitting above 1 in 1000 frequency stayed the same with DPC sensitization.

Time point here: patch test 2, 6 weeks after DPC sensitization. Treatment: therapeutic diphenylcyclopropenone sensitization with weekly scalp DPC. Sequencing used whole blood, obtained in connection with sensitization to the hapten diphenylcyclopropenone (DPC). The TCR originated in a woman younger than 35 with alopecia areata. Some clones in this sample may be carry-over from other donors' samples.

The CDR3 reads CASSSDSFYEQYF. As DNA, the CDR3 is TGTGCCAGCAGTTCGGATTCCTTCTACGAGCAGTACTTC. This chain links TRBV12-3 or TRBV12-4 with TRBJ2-7; no reliable D call. This CDR3 has 13 amino acids. V gave up 4 bases and J gave up 3 bases, with 10 bases separating them.